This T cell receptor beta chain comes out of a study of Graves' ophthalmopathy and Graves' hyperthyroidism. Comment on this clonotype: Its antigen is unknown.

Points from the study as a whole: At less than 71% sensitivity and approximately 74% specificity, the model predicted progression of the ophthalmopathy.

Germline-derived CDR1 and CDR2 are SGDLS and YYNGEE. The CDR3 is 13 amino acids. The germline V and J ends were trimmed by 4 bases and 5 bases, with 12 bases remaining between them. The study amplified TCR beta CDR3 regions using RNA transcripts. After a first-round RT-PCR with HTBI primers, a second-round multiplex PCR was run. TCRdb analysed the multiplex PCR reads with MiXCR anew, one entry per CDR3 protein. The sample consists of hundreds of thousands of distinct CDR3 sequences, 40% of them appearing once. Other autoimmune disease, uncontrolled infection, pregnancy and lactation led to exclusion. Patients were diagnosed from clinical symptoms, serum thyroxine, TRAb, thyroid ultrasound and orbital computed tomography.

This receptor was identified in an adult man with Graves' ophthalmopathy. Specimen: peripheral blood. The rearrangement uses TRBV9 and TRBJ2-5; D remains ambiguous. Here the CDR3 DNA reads TGTGCCAGCAGCCAAGGCATCTCGGAGACCCAGTACTTC. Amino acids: CASSQGISETQYF.